These T cell receptor beta chains were read from a single sample in a study of T cell responses to AZD1222 COVID-19 vaccine. TCRdb's table, derived via immunoSEQ multiplex PCR, lists solely in-frame clones and lacks some. The sample lists more than 85,000 clones, approximately 85% occurring once. Specimen: peripheral blood, collected on day 0 of MenACWY control vaccination. These receptors originate from an adult in good health. CDR3s include the opening cysteine and the closing phenylalanine or tryptophan. A D gene is named only where the DNA matches it firmly. Expanded clones get a size class; other rows say once, few or many, or leave the size out.

-	TRBV19	-	TRBJ2-7	CASSIGSRGYEQYF	TGTGCCAGTAGTATAGGGAGCAGGGGCTACGAGCAGTACTTC
-	TRBV5-1	-	TRBJ2-5	CASSEAANQETQYF	TGCGCCAGCAGTGAAGCGGCGAATCAAGAGACCCAGTACTTC
-	TRBV28	-	TRBJ2-3	CASRKLSIKDSGTDTQYF	TGTGCCAGCAGAAAGTTGTCCATAAAGGACAGCGGCACAGATACGCAGTATTTT
-	TRBV14	-	TRBJ2-7	CASSHYYPGLYEQYF	TGTGCCAGCAGCCATTACTATCCAGGCCTCTACGAGCAGTACTTC
-	TRBV2	-	TRBJ1-3	CASSGLQGFGNTIYF	TGTGCCAGCAGTGGACTACAGGGTTTCGGAAACACCATATATTTT
-	TRBV5-1	-	TRBJ1-1	CASSFRSADGEAFF	TGCGCCAGCAGCTTTCGGTCGGCAGATGGTGAAGCTTTCTTT
TRBD1	TRBV4-3	-	TRBJ1-2	CASNDRGRDYGYTF	TGCGCCAGCAATGACAGGGGGCGAGACTATGGCTACACCTTC
-	TRBV7-2	once	TRBJ2-1	CASSYRPPADEQFF	TGTGCCAGCAGCTACCGCCCCCCAGCGGACGAGCAGTTCTTC
-	TRBV2	-	TRBJ1-6	CASLSRMIVYNSPLHF	TGTGCCAGCCTCAGTCGGATGATAGTCTATAATTCACCCCTCCACTTT
-	TRBV7-7	-	TRBJ2-3	CASSLDNRGTDTQYF	TGTGCCAGCAGCCTCGACAACCGGGGCACAGATACGCAGTATTTT
-	TRBV4-3	-	TRBJ2-5	CASSQGGRGGETQYF	TGCGCCAGCAGCCAAGGGGGGCGCGGTGGAGAGACCCAGTACTTC
-	TRBV5-8	-	TRBJ2-3	CASNSAGGWSSTDTQYF	TGTGCCAGCAACTCTGCCGGAGGGTGGTCGAGCACAGATACGCAGTATTTT
-	TRBV18	-	TRBJ2-7	CASSPPARTSYEQYF	TGTGCCAGCTCACCACCGGCTCGGACTTCCTACGAGCAGTACTTC
-	TRBV19	-	TRBJ2-3	CASTNTADTQYF	TGTGCCAGTACAAACACCGCGGATACGCAGTATTTT
-	TRBV7-2	-	TRBJ1-4	CASSADPAGKLFF	TGTGCCAGCAGCGCGGACCCCGCGGGAAAACTGTTTTTT
-	TRBV6-5	-	TRBJ2-7	CASSYSGGLSYEQYF	TGTGCCAGCAGTTACTCCGGGGGGCTTTCCTACGAGCAGTACTTC
-	TRBV11-3	-	TRBJ2-2	CASSLSRGNTGELFF	TGTGCCAGCAGCTTATCCAGGGGGAACACCGGGGAGCTGTTTTTT
-	TRBV18	few	TRBJ2-7	CASSPRQDEQYF	TGTGCCAGCTCACCCCGACAGGACGAGCAGTACTTC
-	TRBV7-2	-	TRBJ1-2	CASFRGGATYGYTF	TGTGCCAGCTTTCGTGGGGGGGCCACCTATGGCTACACCTTC
-	TRBV21-1	-	TRBJ1-4	CASSVQRVNEKLFF	TGTGCCAGCAGCGTACAGCGTGTGAATGAAAAACTGTTTTTT
-	TRBV2	-	TRBJ2-7	CASSDGTHIYEQYF	TGTGCCAGCAGTGATGGGACACACATTTACGAGCAGTACTTC
-	TRBV30	-	TRBJ1-5	CAWTEGRAGIQPQHF	TGTGCCTGGACGGAGGGCAGGGCAGGGATTCAGCCCCAGCATTTT
-	TRBV19	-	TRBJ2-7	CASSRDFSSYEQYF	TGTGCCAGTTCACGGGACTTCAGCTCCTACGAGCAGTACTTC
-	TRBV7-2	-	TRBJ2-1	CASSLVVGVIGNEQFF	TGTGCCAGCAGCTTAGTGGTGGGGGTTATAGGAAATGAGCAGTTCTTC
TRBD1	TRBV6-2/TRBV6-3	-	TRBJ2-1	CASSYSRGLQFF	TGTGCCAGCAGTTACTCGAGGGGGCTACAGTTCTTC
-	TRBV7-2	-	TRBJ1-1	CASGRQYDTEAFF	TGTGCCAGCGGGCGACAGTACGACACTGAAGCTTTCTTT
TRBD1	TRBV7-2	-	TRBJ2-1	CASRPPGQGRREQFF	TGTGCCAGCAGACCCCCCGGACAGGGTCGACGGGAGCAGTTCTTC
-	TRBV7-3	-	TRBJ2-3	CASSLGSSNGRTQYF	TGTGCCAGCAGCTTAGGGTCATCCAATGGTAGGACGCAGTATTTT
-	TRBV29-1	-	TRBJ2-3	CSVRPSDTQYF	TGCAGCGTTCGGCCCTCCGATACGCAGTATTTT
-	TRBV4-2	-	TRBJ2-3	CASSQGAGPANTDTQYF	TGTGCCAGCAGCCAAGGCGCGGGACCCGCTAACACAGATACGCAGTATTTT
TRBD2	TRBV9	-	TRBJ2-3	CASSVVAGITDTQYF	TGTGCCAGCAGCGTAGTAGCGGGGATCACAGATACGCAGTATTTT
-	TRBV5-4	-	TRBJ1-2	CASSLSPGLGANYGYTF	TGTGCCAGCAGCTTGTCTCCAGGGCTTGGCGCTAACTATGGCTACACCTTC
TRBD1	TRBV5-1	-	TRBJ1-2	CASSLRDRGGYGYTF	TGCGCCAGCAGCTTAAGAGACAGGGGGGGCTATGGCTACACCTTC
-	TRBV24-1	-	TRBJ1-4	CATSDPRAANEKLFF	TGTGCCACCAGTGACCCCCGGGCCGCTAATGAAAAACTGTTTTTT
-	TRBV12-3/TRBV12-4	-	TRBJ1-1	CASSPSAEAFF	TGTGCCAGCAGTCCTTCGGCTGAAGCTTTCTTT
-	TRBV7-2	-	TRBJ2-3	CASSLGASAIDTQYF	TGTGCCAGCAGCTTAGGGGCGTCCGCCATAGATACGCAGTATTTT
-	TRBV6-1	-	TRBJ1-2	CASSERRDNNYGYTF	TGTGCCAGCAGTGAACGCCGGGACAACAACTATGGCTACACCTTC